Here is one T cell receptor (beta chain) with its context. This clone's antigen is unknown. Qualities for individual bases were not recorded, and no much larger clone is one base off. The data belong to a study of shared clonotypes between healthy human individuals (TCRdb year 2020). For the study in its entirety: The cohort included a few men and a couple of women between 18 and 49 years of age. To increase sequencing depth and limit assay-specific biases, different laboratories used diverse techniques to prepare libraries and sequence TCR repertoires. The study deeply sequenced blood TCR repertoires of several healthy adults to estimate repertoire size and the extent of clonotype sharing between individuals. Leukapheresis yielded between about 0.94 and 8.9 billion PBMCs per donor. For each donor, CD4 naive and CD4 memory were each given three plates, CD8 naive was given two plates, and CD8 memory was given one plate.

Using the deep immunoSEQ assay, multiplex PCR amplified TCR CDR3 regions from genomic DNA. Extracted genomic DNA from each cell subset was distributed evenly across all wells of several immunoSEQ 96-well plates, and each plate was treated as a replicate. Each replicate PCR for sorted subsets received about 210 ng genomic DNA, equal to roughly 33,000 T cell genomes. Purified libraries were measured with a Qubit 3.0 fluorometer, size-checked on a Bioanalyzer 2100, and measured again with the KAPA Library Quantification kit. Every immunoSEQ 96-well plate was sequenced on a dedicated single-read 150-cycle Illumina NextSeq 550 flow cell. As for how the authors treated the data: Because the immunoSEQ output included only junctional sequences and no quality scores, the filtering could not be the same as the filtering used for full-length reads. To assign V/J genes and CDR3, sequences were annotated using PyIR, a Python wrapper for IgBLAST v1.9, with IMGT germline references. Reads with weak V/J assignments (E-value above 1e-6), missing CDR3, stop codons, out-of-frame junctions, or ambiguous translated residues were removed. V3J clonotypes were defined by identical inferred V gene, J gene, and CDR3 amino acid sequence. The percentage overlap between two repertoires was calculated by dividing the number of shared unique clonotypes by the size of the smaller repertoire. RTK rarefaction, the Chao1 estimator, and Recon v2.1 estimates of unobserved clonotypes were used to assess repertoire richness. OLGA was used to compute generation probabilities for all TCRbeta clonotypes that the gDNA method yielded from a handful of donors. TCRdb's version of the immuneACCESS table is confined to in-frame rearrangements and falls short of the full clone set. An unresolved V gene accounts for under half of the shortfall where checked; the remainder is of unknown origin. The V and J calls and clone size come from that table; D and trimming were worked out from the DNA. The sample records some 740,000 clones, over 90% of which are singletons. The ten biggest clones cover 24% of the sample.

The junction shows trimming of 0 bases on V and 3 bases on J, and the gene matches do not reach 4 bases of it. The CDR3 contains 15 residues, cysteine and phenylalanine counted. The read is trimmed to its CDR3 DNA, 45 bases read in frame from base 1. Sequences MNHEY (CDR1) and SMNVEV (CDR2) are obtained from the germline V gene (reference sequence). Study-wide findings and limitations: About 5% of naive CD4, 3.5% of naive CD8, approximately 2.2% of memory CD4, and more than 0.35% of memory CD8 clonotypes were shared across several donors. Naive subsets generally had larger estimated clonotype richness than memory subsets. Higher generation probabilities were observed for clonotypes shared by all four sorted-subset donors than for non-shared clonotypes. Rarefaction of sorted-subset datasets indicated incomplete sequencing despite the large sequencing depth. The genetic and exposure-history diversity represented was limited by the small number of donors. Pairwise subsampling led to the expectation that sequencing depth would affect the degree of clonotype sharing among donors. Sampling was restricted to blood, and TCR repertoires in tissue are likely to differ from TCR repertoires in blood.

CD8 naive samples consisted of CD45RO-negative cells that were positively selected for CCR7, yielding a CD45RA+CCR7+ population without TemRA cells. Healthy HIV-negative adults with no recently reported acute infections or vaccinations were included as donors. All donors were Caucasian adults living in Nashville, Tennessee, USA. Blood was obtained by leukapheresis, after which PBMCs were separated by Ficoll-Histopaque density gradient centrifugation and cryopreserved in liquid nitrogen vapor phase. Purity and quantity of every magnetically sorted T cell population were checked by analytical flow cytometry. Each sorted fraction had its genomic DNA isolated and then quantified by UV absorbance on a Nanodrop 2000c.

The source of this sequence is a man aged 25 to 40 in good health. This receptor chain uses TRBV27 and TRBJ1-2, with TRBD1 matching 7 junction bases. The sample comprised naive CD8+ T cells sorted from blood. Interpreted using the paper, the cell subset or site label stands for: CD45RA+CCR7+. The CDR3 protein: CASSLSKGQHYGYTF. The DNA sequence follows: TGTGCCAGCAGTTTATCGAAGGGACAGCACTATGGCTACACCTTC.